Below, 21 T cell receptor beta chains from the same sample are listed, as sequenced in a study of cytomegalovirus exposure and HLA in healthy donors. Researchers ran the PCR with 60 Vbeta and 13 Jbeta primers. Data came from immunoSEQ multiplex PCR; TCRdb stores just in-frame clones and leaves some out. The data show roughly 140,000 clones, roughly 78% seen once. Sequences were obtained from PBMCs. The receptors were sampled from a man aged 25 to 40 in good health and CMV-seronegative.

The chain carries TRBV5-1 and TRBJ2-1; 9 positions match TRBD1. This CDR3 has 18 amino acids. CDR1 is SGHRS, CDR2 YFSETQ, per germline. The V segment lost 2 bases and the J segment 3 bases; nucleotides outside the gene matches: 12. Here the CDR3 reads CASSLLPPRTGVYNEQFF. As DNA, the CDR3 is TGCGCCAGCAGCTTACTCCCCCCCCGGACAGGGGTCTACAATGAGCAGTTCTTC.

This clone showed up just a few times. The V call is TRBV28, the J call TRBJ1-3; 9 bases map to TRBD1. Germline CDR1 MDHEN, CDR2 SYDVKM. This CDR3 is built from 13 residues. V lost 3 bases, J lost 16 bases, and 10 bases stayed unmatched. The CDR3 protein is CASSFQDRDRVYF. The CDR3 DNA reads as TGTGCCAGCAGTTTCCAAGACCGGGACAGGGTCTATTTT.

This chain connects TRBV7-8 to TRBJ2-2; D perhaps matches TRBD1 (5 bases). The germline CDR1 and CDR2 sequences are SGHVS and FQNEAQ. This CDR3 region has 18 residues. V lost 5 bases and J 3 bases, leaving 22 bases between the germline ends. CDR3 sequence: CASSPPVGQGEDTGELFF. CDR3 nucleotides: TGTGCCAGCAGCCCCCCTGTAGGGCAGGGTGAGGACACCGGGGAGCTGTTTTTT.

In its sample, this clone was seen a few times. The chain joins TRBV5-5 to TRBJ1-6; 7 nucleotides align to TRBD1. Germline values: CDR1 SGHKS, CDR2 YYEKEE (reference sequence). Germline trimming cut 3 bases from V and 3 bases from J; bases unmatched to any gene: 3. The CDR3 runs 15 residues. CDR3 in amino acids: CASSSGTVYNSPLHF. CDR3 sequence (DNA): TGTGCCAGCAGCTCGGGGACAGTCTATAATTCACCCCTCCACTTT.

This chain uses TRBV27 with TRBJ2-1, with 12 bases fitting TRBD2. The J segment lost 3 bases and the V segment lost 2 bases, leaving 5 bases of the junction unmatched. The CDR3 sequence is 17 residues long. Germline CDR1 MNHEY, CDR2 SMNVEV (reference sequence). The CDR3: CASSLTTSGSIYNEQFF. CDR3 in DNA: TGTGCCAGCAGTTTAACGACTAGCGGGAGTATCTACAATGAGCAGTTCTTC.

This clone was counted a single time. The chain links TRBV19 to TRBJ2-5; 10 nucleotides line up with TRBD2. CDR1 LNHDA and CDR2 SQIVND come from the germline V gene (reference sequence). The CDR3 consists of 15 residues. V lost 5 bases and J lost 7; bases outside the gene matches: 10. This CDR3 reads CASSSGLAARGTQYF. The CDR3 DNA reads TGTGCCAGTAGTTCCGGACTAGCGGCTCGAGGGACCCAGTACTTC.

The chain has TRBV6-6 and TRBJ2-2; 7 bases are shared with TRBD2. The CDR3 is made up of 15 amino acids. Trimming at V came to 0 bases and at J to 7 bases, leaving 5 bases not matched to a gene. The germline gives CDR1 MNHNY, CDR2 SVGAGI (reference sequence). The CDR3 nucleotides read TGTGCCAGCAGTTACTCGGGGGGGGTTTACGGGGAGCTGTTTTTT. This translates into CASSYSGGVYGELFF.

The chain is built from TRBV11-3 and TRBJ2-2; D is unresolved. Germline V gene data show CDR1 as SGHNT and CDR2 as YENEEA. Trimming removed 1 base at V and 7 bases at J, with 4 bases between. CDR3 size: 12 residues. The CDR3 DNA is TGTGCCAGCAGCTTAGCGGTCGGGGAGCTGTTTTTT. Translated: CASSLAVGELFF.

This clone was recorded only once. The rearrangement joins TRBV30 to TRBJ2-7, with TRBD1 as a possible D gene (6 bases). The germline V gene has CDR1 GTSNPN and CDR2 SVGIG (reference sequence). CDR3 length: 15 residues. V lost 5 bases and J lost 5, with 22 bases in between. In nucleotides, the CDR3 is TGTGCCTGGGCCTTTCACAGGGACGGATCCAACGAGCAGTACTTC. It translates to CAWAFHRDGSNEQYF. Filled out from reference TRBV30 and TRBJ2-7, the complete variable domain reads SQTIHQWPATLVQPVGSPLSLECTVEGTSNPNLYWYRQAAGRGLQLLFYSVGIGQISSEVPQNLSASRPQDRQFILSSKKLLLSDSGFYLCAWAFHRDGSNEQYFGPGTRLTVT.

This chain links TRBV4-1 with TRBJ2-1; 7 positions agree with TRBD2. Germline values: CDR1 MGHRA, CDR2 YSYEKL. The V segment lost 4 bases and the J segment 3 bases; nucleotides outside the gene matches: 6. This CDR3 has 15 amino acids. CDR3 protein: CASSLLAALYNEQFF. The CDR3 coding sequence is TGCGCCAGCAGCCTTCTAGCGGCCCTCTACAATGAGCAGTTCTTC.

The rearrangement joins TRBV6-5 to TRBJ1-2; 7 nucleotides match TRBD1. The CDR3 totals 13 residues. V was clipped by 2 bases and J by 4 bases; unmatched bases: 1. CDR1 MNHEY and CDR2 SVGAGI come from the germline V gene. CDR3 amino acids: CASSYGQVYGYTF. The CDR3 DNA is TGTGCCAGCAGTTACGGACAGGTCTATGGCTACACCTTC.

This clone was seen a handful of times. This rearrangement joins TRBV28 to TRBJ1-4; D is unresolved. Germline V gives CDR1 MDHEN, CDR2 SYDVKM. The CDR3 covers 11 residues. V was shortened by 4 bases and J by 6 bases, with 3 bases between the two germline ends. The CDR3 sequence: CASSSDEKLFF. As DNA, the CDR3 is TGTGCCAGCAGTTCCGATGAAAAACTGTTTTTT.

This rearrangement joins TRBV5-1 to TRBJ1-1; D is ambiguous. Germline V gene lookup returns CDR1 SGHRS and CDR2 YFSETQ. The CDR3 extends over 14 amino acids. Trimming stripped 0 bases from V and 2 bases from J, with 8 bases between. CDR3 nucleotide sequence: TGCGCCAGCAGCTTGGAGGGAGGAAACACTGAAGCTTTCTTT. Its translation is CASSLEGGNTEAFF.

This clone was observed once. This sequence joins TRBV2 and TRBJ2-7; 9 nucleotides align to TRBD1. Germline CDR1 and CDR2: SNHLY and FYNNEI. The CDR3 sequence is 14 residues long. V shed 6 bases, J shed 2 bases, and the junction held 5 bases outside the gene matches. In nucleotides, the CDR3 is TGTGCCAGCAGCATCGGACAGGGGACCTACGAGCAGTACTTC. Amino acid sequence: CASSIGQGTYEQYF.

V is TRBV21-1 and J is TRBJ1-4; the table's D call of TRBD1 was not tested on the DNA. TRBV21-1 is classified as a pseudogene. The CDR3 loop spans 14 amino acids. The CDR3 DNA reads TGTGCCAGCAGCCCCCGGACAGATAATGAAAAACTGTTTTTT. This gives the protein CASSPRTDNEKLFF.

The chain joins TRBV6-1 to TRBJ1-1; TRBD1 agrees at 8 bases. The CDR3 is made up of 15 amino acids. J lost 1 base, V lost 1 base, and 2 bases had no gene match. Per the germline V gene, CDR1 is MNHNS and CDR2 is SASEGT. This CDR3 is CASSEGRGRNTEAFF. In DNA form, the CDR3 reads TGTGCCAGCAGTGAAGGCAGGGGGCGGAACACTGAAGCTTTCTTT.

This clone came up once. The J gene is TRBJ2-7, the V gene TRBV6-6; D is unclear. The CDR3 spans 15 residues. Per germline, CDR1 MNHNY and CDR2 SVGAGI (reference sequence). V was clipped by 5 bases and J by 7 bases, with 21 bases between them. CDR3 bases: TGTGCCAGCAGTACATTGACTCTACGGAGTGATGAGCAGTACTTC. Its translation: CASSTLTLRSDEQYF.

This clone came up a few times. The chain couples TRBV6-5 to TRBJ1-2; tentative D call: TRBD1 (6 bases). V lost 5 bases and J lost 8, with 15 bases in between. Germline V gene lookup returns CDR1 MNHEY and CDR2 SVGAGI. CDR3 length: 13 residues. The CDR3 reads CASSPGQLFGYTF. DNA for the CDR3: TGTGCCAGCAGTCCTGGACAGTTGTTCGGCTACACCTTC.

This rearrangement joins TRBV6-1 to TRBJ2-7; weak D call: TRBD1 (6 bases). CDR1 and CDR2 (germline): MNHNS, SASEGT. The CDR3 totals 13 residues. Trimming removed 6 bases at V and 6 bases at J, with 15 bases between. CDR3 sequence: CASRRLNRVEQYF. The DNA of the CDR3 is TGTGCCAGCAGGAGACTAAACAGGGTCGAGCAGTACTTC.

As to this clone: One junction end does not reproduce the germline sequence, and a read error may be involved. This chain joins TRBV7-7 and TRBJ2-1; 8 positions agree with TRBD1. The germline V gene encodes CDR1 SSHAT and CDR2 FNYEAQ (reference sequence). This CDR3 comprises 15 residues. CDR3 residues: CASSTGQGAYNEQFF. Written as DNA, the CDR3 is TGTGCTAGCAGCACCGGACAGGGAGCCTACAATGAGCAGTTCTTC.

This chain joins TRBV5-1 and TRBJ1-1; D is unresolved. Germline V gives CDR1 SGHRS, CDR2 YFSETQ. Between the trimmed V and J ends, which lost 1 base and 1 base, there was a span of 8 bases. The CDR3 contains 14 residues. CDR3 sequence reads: CASSLFTGNTEAFF. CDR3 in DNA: TGCGCCAGCAGCTTGTTCACGGGGAACACTGAAGCTTTCTTT.